Described below is a single T cell receptor (beta chain) sequence and its context. The antigen remains undetermined. Germline V gene lookup returns CDR1 GTSNPN and CDR2 SVGIG (reference sequence). The ends were cut back, 1 base at V and 1 base at J, with 17 bases in the middle. The CDR3 covers 18 residues. The sample belongs to a study of STAT3 mutations in large granular lymphocyte leukemia. Across the whole study: Canonical activating STAT3 mutations were detected in roughly half of the longitudinally sequenced T-LGLL patients. General observations from the study: After therapy, about 30% of the 18 patients switched clonotypes, all new clones STAT3 wild type. At least one immunodominant TCR beta clonotype appeared in every T-cell large granular lymphocyte leukemia patient. Clonal expansion was inferred from samples taken at other timepoints.

Each sample's TCRbeta library yielded on average approximately 41,000 productive templates. Produced via immunoSEQ multiplex PCR; TCRdb's table is partial and in-frame only. The repertoire holds 4,500 to 5,500 clones, 85% to 95% seen once, with around a third in the top ten. The V and J genes are TRBV30 and TRBJ2-6; D may be TRBD1 or TRBD2 (5 bases each). Material: peripheral blood mononuclear cells. The source of this sequence is a man aged 55 to 70 with T-cell large granular lymphocyte leukemia. Some clones in this sample may be carry-over from other donors' samples. In nucleotides, the CDR3 is TGTGCCTGGAGTGGAGTACGGGGACGGGGATCTGGGGCCAACGTCCTGACTTTC. It is translated as CAWSGVRGRGSGANVLTF.